This TCR beta chain came from a study of CD8+ T cells in alopecia areata. In the study overall: The study gave treated patients oral tofacitinib at 5 to 10 mg twice daily.

Following RNA extraction, reverse transcription yielded cDNA that acted as the sequencing template. The repertoire was sequenced with immunoSEQ multiplex PCR; TCRdb's copy has only in-frame clones and lacks some. The table has about 150,000 clones, under 70% seen once. This clone has just one count. This sample's treatment: oral pan-JAK inhibitor, 5-10 mg twice daily. This TCR came from a human donor with alopecia areata. Sequenced material: CD4+ T cells sorted from blood, taken at week 4, from a patient treated with tofacitinib.

CDR3 DNA: TGTGCCAGCAGCCAAGTCGATTGGCGGAGCACAGATACGCAGTATTTT. Amino acid sequence: CASSQVDWRSTDTQYF. The genes are TRBV5-6 and TRBJ2-3; D unresolved. CDR3 length: 16 amino acids. Germline values: CDR1 SGHDT, CDR2 YYEEEE. Trimming removed 4 bases from V and 0 bases from J, with 15 bases in between.